The clone carrying this T cell receptor beta chain was recorded at least ten times. This record comes from a study of early T cells in non-severe SARS-CoV-2 infection. Study-level background: Bulk RNA taken from unsorted whole blood was sequenced, leaving chains unpaired.

TCRdb ran MiXCR on the 5' RACE reads and lists one entry per CDR3 protein. In the table there are about 46,000 distinct CDR3 sequences, approximately 5.1% of which are singletons. Germline V gene data show CDR1 as SGHTA and CDR2 as FQGNSA. V dropped 1 base and J dropped 5 bases, with 7 bases sitting between them. This CDR3 region has 13 residues. The specimen was whole blood, collected at baseline. The receptor's source is an adult who was a healthcare worker with PCR-confirmed SARS-CoV-2 infection or an uninfected control (not recorded which). The V call is TRBV7-2, the J call TRBJ2-3, with D uncertain. CDR3 residues: CASSLGYGDTQYF. The CDR3 region has the DNA TGTGCCAGCAGCTTAGGGTATGGAGATACGCAGTATTTT.